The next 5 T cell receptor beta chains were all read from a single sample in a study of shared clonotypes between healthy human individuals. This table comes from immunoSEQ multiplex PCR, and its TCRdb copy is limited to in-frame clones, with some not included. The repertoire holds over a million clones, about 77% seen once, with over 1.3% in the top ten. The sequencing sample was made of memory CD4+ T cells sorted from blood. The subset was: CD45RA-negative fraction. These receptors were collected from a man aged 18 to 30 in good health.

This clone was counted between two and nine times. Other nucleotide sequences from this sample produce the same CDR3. CDR3 in DNA: TGCGCCAGCAGCCCCCGGGACACCTCCTACGAGCAGTACTTC. Translation: CASSPRDTSYEQYF. The chain uses TRBV5-1 and TRBJ2-7; tentatively, D is TRBD1 (6 bases). The CDR3 loop spans 14 amino acids. The germline gives CDR1 SGHRS, CDR2 YFSETQ. V gave up 4 bases and J gave up 0 bases, with 11 bases separating them.

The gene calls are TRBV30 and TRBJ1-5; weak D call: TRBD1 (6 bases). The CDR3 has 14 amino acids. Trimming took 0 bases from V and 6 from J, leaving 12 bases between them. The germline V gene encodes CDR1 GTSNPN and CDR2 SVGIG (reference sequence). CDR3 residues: CAWSVAGGGQPQHF. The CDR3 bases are TGTGCCTGGAGTGTTGCGGGGGGCGGTCAGCCCCAGCATTTT.

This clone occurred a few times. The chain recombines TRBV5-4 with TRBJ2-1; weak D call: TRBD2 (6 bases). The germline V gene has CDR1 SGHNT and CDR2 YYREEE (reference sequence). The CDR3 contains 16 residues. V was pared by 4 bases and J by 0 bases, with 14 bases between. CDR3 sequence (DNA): TGTGCCAGCAGCCTTGGAGGGAGGAGCTCCTACAATGAGCAGTTCTTC. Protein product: CASSLGGRSSYNEQFF.

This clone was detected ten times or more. The DNA for the CDR3 is TGTGCCAGCAGTCCCGGATCGTACACAGGCTGGGGGAACACCGGGGAGCTGTTTTTT. It encodes CASSPGSYTGWGNTGELFF. This rearrangement joins TRBV28 to TRBJ2-2, with D perhaps matching TRBD1 (5 bases). The V end lost 5 bases, the J end lost 1 base, and 23 bases lay between the germline ends. Germline CDR1 is MDHEN and CDR2 is SYDVKM. This CDR3 has 19 residues.

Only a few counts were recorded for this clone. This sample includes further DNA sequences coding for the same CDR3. DNA for the CDR3: TGTGCCAGTAGTATGCGACAGGGACTGAACACTGAAGCTTTCTTT. Amino acid sequence: CASSMRQGLNTEAFF. The chain recombines TRBV19 with TRBJ1-1; 7 nucleotides match TRBD1. The CDR3 consists of 15 residues. CDR1 is LNHDA, CDR2 SQIVND, per germline (reference sequence). The V and J ends lost 3 bases and 0 bases, in that order; junction bases with no gene match: 4.